The source of this TCR beta chain is a study of cytomegalovirus exposure and HLA in healthy donors (dated 2017 in TCRdb). In terms of the full investigation: According to an earlier analysis of a few hundred of the donors, roughly 180 million T cells yielded over 90 million unique TCR beta sequences and about 280 Gb of sequence data. The study was designed to test whether signatures of past pathogen exposure could be identified by cataloging public T cell receptors. To study patterns of TCR occurrence, a later analysis re-analyzed previously published TCR beta repertoires from just over 650 donors and added high-resolution HLA genotyping. Along with the 666-subject first cohort, a separate validation cohort of about 110 different subjects was used. Class I and class II HLA loci were covered by the typing at four-digit resolution. The number of typed donors differed by locus: roughly 629-640 for A, B, C, DRB1 and DQB1; about 520 for DQA1; around 580 for DPA1; and some 430 for DPB1. Genome-wide SNP genotypes for about 65% of the 666 donors were used in a later genetic analysis, which treated that subset as a discovery cohort. Because of strong linkage in the cohort, a few DR-DQ haplotypes were treated as single units for association and clustering. High-throughput TCR immunosequencing, statistical association of individual TCRs with disease status, and machine learning were combined to predict cytomegalovirus infection status. Among the roughly 410 genotyped donors, about 83% belonged to the genetic ancestry cluster associated with self-reported Caucasian donors. Donor age, sex, ethnicity and CMV serostatus were compiled together with the repertoire data. The T cell repertoires of under 700 subjects were profiled by immunosequencing and related to cytomegalovirus serostatus. Rather than drawing on any new phenotypic data, the later analysis identified candidate immune exposures from TCR beta sequences and the way those sequences occurred across donors. Among several hundred genotyped donors of the cohort, an average of around 250,000 unique TCR beta nucleotide sequences was sequenced per donor, of which 15% to 20% were non-productive. All discovery cohort repertoires had been generated using a single sequencing platform. To decide whether each TCR beta V gene segment behaved as functional or pseudogenic, an earlier analysis of fewer than 750 of the donors relied on high-throughput TCR beta sequencing. An early release covering more than 500 HLA-typed donors comprised approximately 290 gigabases of sequencing data and around 80 million unique TCR sequences.

Taken from the germline V gene (reference sequence), the CDR1 and CDR2 loops are LNHDA and SQIVND. The CDR3 spans 14 residues, from the cysteine through the phenylalanine. Only CDR3 DNA remains: 42 bases, in frame from the first base. V trim: 7 bases; J trim: 10 bases; unmatched bases: 12. Regarding this clone: Its antigen target is currently unknown. No clone much larger than this one lies a single base away; base qualities are absent.

The cohort was made up of 500 to 850 healthy bone marrow donors. At the time of sampling, all cohort members were nominally healthy, though unrecorded immune exposures were likely present. The donor tested CMV seronegative, placing the donor among the approximately 360 seronegative members of the cohort. A peripheral blood sample was provided by each donor, and peripheral blood mononuclear cells were used for TCR beta sequencing. Genomic DNA extraction from the blood cell samples was performed with the Qiagen DNeasy Blood Extraction Kit. Preparation of the library involved the immunoSEQ multiplex PCR assay. A mixture of 60 forward primers for TCR Vbeta segments and 13 reverse primers for TCR Jbeta segments was used in the multiplex PCR. The CDR3 region of rearranged TCR beta genes was amplified from genomic DNA by a multiplex PCR assay. On the Illumina HiSeq System, the amplified TCR beta libraries were sequenced as 87-base-pair reads. Regarding the original processing steps: A later analysis counted 65 million to 90 million unique TCR beta chains across the 690 or so repertoires, and roughly 11 million of these chains were shared by at least two donors. Raw reads were error-corrected and collapsed into unique sequences by a nearest-neighbor algorithm in which closely related sequences were merged to remove PCR and sequencing errors. CDR3 sequences were aligned to IMGT reference sequences to assign V, D and J gene segments. Each retained sequence needed at least a six-nucleotide match to both a V gene segment and a J gene segment. Rearrangements were called productive when the CDR3 lacked stop codons and stayed in frame with V and J; all others were non-productive. CDR3 was defined according to IMGT convention as the region running from the second conserved V-encoded cysteine to the conserved J-encoded phenylalanine. Sequences without an unambiguous match to a single V gene segment were excluded from the earlier analysis of several hundred of the donors. In an earlier analysis of approximately 590 of the donors, a V segment was called functional when productive rearrangements were above 56.7%, and segregating when the standard deviation between donors exceeded 5%. A statistical classification framework was built for diagnosing cytomegalovirus status from the catalog of TCR beta chain sequences. In a later analysis, TCR nucleotide sequences were compared against IMGT/GENE-DB human TR gene sequences so that V and J genes could be assigned. Using the TCRdist pipeline, a later analysis assigned CDR3 sequences along with most-parsimonious VDJ recombination scenarios. In a later analysis, each TCR beta chain was defined by its CDR3 amino acid sequence together with its V-gene family, and reads without a unique V-gene family were excluded. As a way to deal with suspected cross-contamination and a sequencing artifact, a later analysis dropped nearly 600 nucleotide sequences that were highly shared and had low generation probability. For each public chain, a later analysis derived a clonal expansion index from normalized ranks of inferred template counts within each repertoire. A later analysis computed generation probabilities with a VDJ recombination model fitted to out-of-frame rearrangements, and checked the results against IGoR. In a later analysis, TCR-TCR, TCR-HLA and TCR-CMV co-occurrence was scored with hypergeometric tests, and a repertoire-size bias correction was applied to TCR pairs. False discovery rates were estimated in a later analysis by permuting HLA or CMV assignments 20 times. In a later analysis, co-occurring TCRs were grouped with DBSCAN, and TCRdist sequence similarity was added when clustering was performed within HLA-allele-positive subsets. Repertoires with fewer than 30,000 or more than 120,000 public chains, plus five repertoires with anomalous nucleotide sharing, were excluded from co-occurrence clustering. As stored in TCRdb, this immuneACCESS dataset retains in-frame rearrangements with V and J assigned. A fraction of the clones does not appear; measured against another copy, unresolved V genes explain less than half of the discrepancy, and the remainder lacks a known reason. That table is the source of V, J and clone size, and D and trimming were worked out from the DNA. This sample comprises 130,000 to 150,000 clones, 73% of them detected only once. Clones ranked in the top ten supply around 1.4% of the sample.

Broader findings and caveats from the paper: Compared with equally common non-associated chains, HLA-associated TCR beta chains in a later analysis were more clonally expanded and had lower generation probabilities. Cytomegalovirus status was reported to be diagnosed by the classifier with high specificity and sensitivity in both the original and validation cohorts. Some IMGT-functional V segments, including TRBV6-2 and TRBV6-3, could not be distinguished by the 87-base-pair reads and were therefore excluded. In vitro tests confirmed that a few of the cytomegalovirus-associated TCR beta chains recognize cytomegalovirus antigens. Because counts were too low, about 15 rarely observed V segments, including chromosome 9 orphons, were left out of the earlier analysis of 587 of the donors. According to a later analysis, parvovirus B19, influenza, CMV and Epstein-Barr virus appeared linked to several top co-occurrence clusters. The presence/absence analyses assumed that sequencing depth was roughly uniform across donors, and that assumption may not be true. According to a later analysis, TCR association rates differed among HLA loci, with DRB1 alleles showing the most associated TCRs and HLA-C alleles showing the fewest. A further reported finding was that TCR beta sequences accurately predicted the HLA-A and HLA-B alleles for most subjects in the first cohort. In a later analysis, most CMV-associated TCR beta chains were found to appear HLA-restricted, with HLA associations seemingly driven largely by CMV exposure. Strong co-occurrence of HLA alleles, especially DR and DQ, made assigning TCR associations to individual alleles difficult. The study gave a list of 150 to 200 TCR beta chains associated with cytomegalovirus. HLA typing was unavailable for some donors at each locus, so association tests used only the typed subset. A later genetic analysis reported fewer N-insertions in productive TCRs among donors in an Asian-associated ancestry cluster than the approximately 700-donor mean. In this cohort, only TCR beta chains were sequenced, and detectable features were limited by the absence of alpha or paired-chain data. In an earlier analysis of approximately 600 of the donors, most TCR beta V segments were observed in productive rearrangements about 87% or about 30% of the time, broadly matching IMGT annotations. For the cohort, immune exposure information was limited to CMV serostatus. A later genetic analysis associated a missense DCLRE1C variant with V-gene and J-gene trimming of TCR beta chains, and an independent cohort replicated the association. In a later analysis, over 15,000 TCR beta sequences were associated with specific HLA alleles at a false discovery rate of 0.05. A cluster of highly shared sequence variants was judged likely to be a technical artifact of the sequencing pipeline. The authors suggested that the approach could potentially be generalized to other disease states and immunological phenotypes. Most TCR sequences were observed very rarely across donors, whereas some public TCRs were present in many individuals. Correlated functional status among segregating V segments might reflect linkage disequilibrium, but an unknown experimental factor could not be ruled out.

The TCR was taken from a middle-aged woman in good health and CMV-seronegative. The specimen sequenced was PBMCs. The chain was built from TRBV19 and TRBJ1-1, with TRBD1 identical over 10 junction bases. The DNA sequence is as follows: TGTGCCAGTAACGACAGGGGGCCATATGAGGTAGCTTTCTTT. Its product reads: CASNDRGPYEVAFF.